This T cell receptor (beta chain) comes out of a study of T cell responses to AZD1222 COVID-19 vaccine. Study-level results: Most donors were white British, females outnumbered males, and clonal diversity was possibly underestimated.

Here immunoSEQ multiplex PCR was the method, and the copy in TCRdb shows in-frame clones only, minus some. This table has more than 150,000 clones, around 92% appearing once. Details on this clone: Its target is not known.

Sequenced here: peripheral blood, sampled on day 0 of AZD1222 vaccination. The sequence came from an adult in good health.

In DNA, the CDR3 is TGTGCCATCAGTGACGGGACTAGCGGTGCAAGCTCCTACAATGAGCAGTTCTTC. Translation: CAISDGTSGASSYNEQFF. The chain combines TRBV10-3 with TRBJ2-1; TRBD2 matches 11 bases. CDR3 length equals 18 residues. In germline, CDR1 is ENHRY, CDR2 SYGVKD. The trim removed 3 bases at V and 0 bases at J, leaving 7 bases unmatched.